This T cell receptor (beta chain) was sequenced for a study of blood T cell repertoires in COVID-19. Germline V lookup: CDR1 LGHNT, CDR2 FRNRAP. Trimming removed 6 bases at V and 4 bases at J, with 10 bases between. This CDR3 is built from 12 residues. Original methodology: Reference gene primer amplification yielded estimated nucleated cell counts. Clones were sequenced by immunoSEQ multiplex PCR, and TCRdb holds only the in-frame ones, with some missing. D and trimming come from the DNA, and the V and J calls and clone size come from that table. The sample consists of 200,000 or so clones, roughly 79% of them appearing once.

Sequenced input: peripheral blood. The clonotype originates from a human donor with acute or convalescent COVID-19. The donor label of this sample is uncertain. This chain joins TRBV12-5 and TRBJ2-7; D gene uncertain. The CDR3: CASGPLGYEQYF. DNA for the CDR3: TGTGCTAGTGGGCCCCTCGGGTACGAGCAGTACTTC.